This is a list of T cell receptor beta chains from one sample in a study of OX40 agonist ivuxolimab in advanced cancers. Only in-frame clones appear in the TCRdb table, and some are missing; sequencing was by immunoSEQ multiplex PCR. The sample has 35,000 to 45,000 clones; roughly 83% are singletons. The sequenced sample was CD4+ or CD8+ T cells sorted from blood, obtained in a trial of the OX40 agonist ivuxolimab. The source of these receptors is an adult with an advanced solid tumor such as melanoma, head and neck, liver or kidney cancer. CDR3s include the opening cysteine and the closing phenylalanine or tryptophan. A D gene is named only where the DNA matches it firmly. Clone sizes are given selectively: once, few, many, or a class where the clone is expanded.

>NA|TRBV29-1|medium-sized|TRBJ2-7
TGCAGCGCCCAGGGGGAGGGCCCGGTGGGCTACGAGCAGTACTTC
CSAQGEGPVGYEQYF
>NA|TRBV2|once|TRBJ1-5
TGTGCCAGCAGCTTTTTAGTTGGACAGATCAATCAGCCCCAGCATTTT
CASSFLVGQINQPQHF
>NA|TRBV29-1|NA|TRBJ1-2
TGCAGCGTTGAAACCGGCTCGGACTATGGCTACACCTTC
CSVETGSDYGYTF
>NA|TRBV19|few|TRBJ1-1
TGTGCCAGTAGTCCGACCGAGAACACTGAAGCTTTCTTT
CASSPTENTEAFF
>TRBD2|TRBV30|NA|TRBJ2-5
TGTGCCTGGTTATTAGCGGGAGGCCGAGAAGAGACCCAGTACTTC
CAWLLAGGREETQYF
>NA|TRBV19|few|TRBJ1-1
TGTGCCAGTACGCAGGGAATAAGTCTCGCCGAAGCTTTCTTT
CASTQGISLAEAFF
>TRBD1|TRBV10-1|once|TRBJ1-6
TGCGCCAGCAGTGACGGGACAGGAAATTCACCCCTCCACTTT
CASSDGTGNSPLHF
>NA|TRBV7-2|NA|TRBJ2-7
TGTGCCAGCAGCGACTCGGGACCGCATTCGGAGCAGTACTTC
CASSDSGPHSEQYF
>NA|TRBV5-4|NA|TRBJ2-7
TGTGCCAGCAGCCCTAGGGGGAGCGTCGAGCAGTACTTC
CASSPRGSVEQYF
>NA|TRBV11-2|NA|TRBJ2-7
TGTGCCAGCAGCAGGGTCCAGGGAGGAACCTCCTCCTACGAGCAGTACTTC
CASSRVQGGTSSYEQYF
>TRBD1|TRBV28|once|TRBJ2-7
TGTGCCAGCAGCGACGTGGGACAGAAGGGAACCTACGAGCAGTACTTC
CASSDVGQKGTYEQYF
>NA|TRBV19|NA|TRBJ2-7
TGTGCCAGTAGTATGGGTTTAGGGAGCTCCTACGAGCAGTACTTC
CASSMGLGSSYEQYF
>TRBD2|TRBV7-9|NA|TRBJ2-7
TGTGCCAGCAGCTTAACTAGCGGGAGAAAGTCCTACGAGCAGTACTTC
CASSLTSGRKSYEQYF
>TRBD1|TRBV11-2|NA|TRBJ1-1
TGTGCCAGCAGCTTATGGTTAGGACAGGGGCGTCCGAGCACTGAAGCTTTCTTT
CASSLWLGQGRPSTEAFF
>NA|TRBV27|NA|TRBJ2-7
TGTGCCAGCAGTTCTGGGACGGTCTCCTACGAGCAGTACTTC
CASSSGTVSYEQYF
>TRBD1|TRBV4-1|NA|TRBJ2-2
TGCGCCAGCAGCCAAGACGCGGGACAGGGGAACACCGGGGAGCTGTTTTTT
CASSQDAGQGNTGELFF
>TRBD1|TRBV27|once|TRBJ2-7
TGTGCCAGCAGTGCAAGGGACAGGGGTTACGAGCAGTACTTC
CASSARDRGYEQYF
>NA|TRBV6-1|few|TRBJ2-7
TGTGCCAGCCTCGCGGGGACGTACGAGCAGTACTTC
CASLAGTYEQYF
>NA|TRBV19|few|TRBJ1-1
TGTGCCAGTAGTATAACCGGCGAGGACACTGAAGCTTTCTTT
CASSITGEDTEAFF
>TRBD2|TRBV7-7|NA|TRBJ2-3
TGTGCTAGCAGCCCACTAGCGGGGGGGTTCACAGATACGCAGTATTTT
CASSPLAGGFTDTQYF
>NA|TRBV4-1|NA|TRBJ2-5
TGCGCCAGCAGCCAAGTGCCCGAGGGGACCCAGTACTTC
CASSQVPEGTQYF
>NA|TRBV4-2|NA|TRBJ2-7
TGTGCCAGCAGCTTAAGCGAGGGTGGCGAGCAGTACTTC
CASSLSEGGEQYF
>TRBD1|TRBV7-8|many|TRBJ1-1
TGTGCCAGCAGCTTATGGACAGGGGGGGCAGAAGCTTTCTTT
CASSLWTGGAEAFF
>NA|TRBV28|NA|TRBJ2-7
TGTGCCACCCTAATGACAGGACTTTACTACGAGCAGTACTTC
CATLMTGLYYEQYF
>NA|TRBV9|once|TRBJ1-1
TGTGCCAGCACCCGGGAACTGAACACTGAAGCTTTCTTT
CASTRELNTEAFF
>NA|TRBV7-9|NA|TRBJ2-5
TGTGCCAGCAGCCTTCAAGAGACCCAGTACTTC
CASSLQETQYF
>NA|TRBV28|NA|TRBJ2-1
TGTGCCAGCAGTTTAGGACCCCCAGGGGGGGTGGCCTACAATGAGCAGTTCTTC
CASSLGPPGGVAYNEQFF
>TRBD1|TRBV5-1|NA|TRBJ1-2
TGCGCCAGCAGCTCGGACAGGGGGTTTCTCGCCTTC
CASSSDRGFLAF
>NA|TRBV5-5|NA|TRBJ2-7
TGTGCCAGCAGCAAGGACACCTTCTACGAGCAGTACTTC
CASSKDTFYEQYF